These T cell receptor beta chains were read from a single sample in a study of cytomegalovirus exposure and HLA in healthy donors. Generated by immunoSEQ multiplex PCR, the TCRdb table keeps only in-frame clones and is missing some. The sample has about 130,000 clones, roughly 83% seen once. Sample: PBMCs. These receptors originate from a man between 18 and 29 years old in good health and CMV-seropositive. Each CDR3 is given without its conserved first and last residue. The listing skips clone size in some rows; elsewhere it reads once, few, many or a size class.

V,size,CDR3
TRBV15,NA,ATSTNFAGNTIY
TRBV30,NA,ASDRPVGYT
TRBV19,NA,ATLGRTKDTIY
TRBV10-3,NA,AISEAGQAYQPQH
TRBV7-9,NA,ASSPTSWNEQF
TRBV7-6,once,ASSLLGSSYNEQF
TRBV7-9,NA,ASSLGQGSNQPQH
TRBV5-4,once,ASSLGGSAGENWNEQF
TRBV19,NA,ASSTDWTALSYT
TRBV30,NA,AWSSLGHGTDGYT
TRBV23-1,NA,ASSDKPGTGVSIAKNIQY
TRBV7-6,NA,ASSLQAVGNTIY
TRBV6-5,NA,ASSYSVGVTDTQY
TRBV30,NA,AWGDRAYEQY
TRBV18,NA,ASSPDTLNTEAF
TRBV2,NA,ASSASRDEQY
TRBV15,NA,ATSRDTLTGANVLT
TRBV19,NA,ASNPGGGGEKLF
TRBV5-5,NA,ASSSRGTGAYNSPLH
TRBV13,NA,ASSLGHTGGPEQY
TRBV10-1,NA,ASKNRPEKLF
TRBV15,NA,ATSRVRAGGGETQY
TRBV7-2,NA,ASSYRTGGLYNEQF
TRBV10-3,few,AIRGGEGEKLF
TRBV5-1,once,ASSFGESGELF
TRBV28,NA,ASRRQGARSNQPQH
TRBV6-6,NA,ASSATVELSYNEQF
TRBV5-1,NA,ASSIGDGSGLYGYT
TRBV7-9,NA,ASSLGEGAGNTIY
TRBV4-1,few,ASSQEAGTEAF
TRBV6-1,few,ASSEWAGGQETQY
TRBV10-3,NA,AIKPLGGGAYEQY
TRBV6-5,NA,ASSYTDRATTGELF
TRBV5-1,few,ASSPSGGAGETQY
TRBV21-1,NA,ASPKDRAINSNQPQH
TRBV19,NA,ASLGTGGNYGYT
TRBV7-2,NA,ASSLRRGAYEQY
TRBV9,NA,ASSVGTVSSYEQY
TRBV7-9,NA,ASSLVQGTDTQY
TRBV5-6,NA,ASSFPTEFQETQY
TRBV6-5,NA,ASSTTGANYGYT